The TCR beta chain described here comes from a study of identical twins. General study results and limits: Cross-sectional statistics, not tracking of the same donors, supported the conclusions.

One entry per CDR3 protein, called by TCRdb with MiXCR from the 5' RACE reads. This table has a few hundred thousand distinct CDR3 sequences, over 8.5% appearing once. With respect to this clonotype: Its antigen is unknown.

The germline gives CDR1 GTSNPN, CDR2 SVGIG (reference sequence). J lost 4 bases, V lost 7 bases, and 5 bases had no gene match. The CDR3 loop spans 12 amino acids. The data were also submitted as part of a second study, on yellow fever vaccine responses in identical twins.

Sequenced sample: PBMCs. The V gene is TRBV30, the J gene TRBJ2-3, with TRBD2 identical over 7 bases. The source of this sequence is a woman under 30 in good health. CDR3 DNA: TGTGCCTCAGAGCGGGGACCAGATACGCAGTATTTT. This codes for CASERGPDTQYF.